Listed here is a single TCR beta chain. Its antigen remains undetermined. One base away there is no much larger clone; base qualities are not given. The record originates from a study of control samples from healthy donors and cancer patients (dated by TCRdb to the early 2020s). The library came from the immunoSEQ multiplex PCR assay. TCRdb retrieved this table from immuneACCESS and kept in-frame rearrangements only. Not all clones are present; in checked studies, unresolved V genes account for under half, and no reason is known for the remainder. For this sample the table gives fewer than 200,000 clones, of which about 93% were detected only once. More than 1.2% of the sample is held by the ten biggest clonotypes. The germline V gene (reference sequence) specifies GTSNPN as CDR1 and SVGIG as CDR2. The CDR3, cysteine through phenylalanine, is 13 amino acids long. The entry retains the CDR3 DNA only, 39 bases that are in frame from base 1. The germline ends are 7 bases apart after V is trimmed by 0 bases and J by 2 bases.

In this chain, TRBV30 is recombined with TRBJ2-5; the D region possibly corresponds to TRBD2 (5 bases align). The sequenced material came from blood. The TCR comes from a man younger than 35 in good health. In nucleotides, the sequence is TGTGCCTGGAGTGTCACTAGGCAAGAGACCCAGTACTTC. Its product reads: CAWSVTRQETQYF.